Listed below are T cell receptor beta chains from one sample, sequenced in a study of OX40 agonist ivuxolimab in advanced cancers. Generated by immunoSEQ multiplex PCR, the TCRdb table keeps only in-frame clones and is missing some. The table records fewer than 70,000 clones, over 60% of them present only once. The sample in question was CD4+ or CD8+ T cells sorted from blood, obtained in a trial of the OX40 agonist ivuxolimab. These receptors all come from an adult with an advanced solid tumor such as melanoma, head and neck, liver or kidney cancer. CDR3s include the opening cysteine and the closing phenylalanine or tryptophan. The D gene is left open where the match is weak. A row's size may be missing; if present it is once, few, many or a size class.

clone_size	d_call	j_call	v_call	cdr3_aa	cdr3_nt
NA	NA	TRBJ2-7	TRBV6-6	CASSYEGNEQYF	TGTGCCAGCAGTTACGAAGGCAACGAGCAGTACTTC
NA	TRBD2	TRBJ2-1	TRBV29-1	CSVWREGSNEQFF	TGCAGCGTTTGGCGGGAGGGCAGCAATGAGCAGTTCTTC
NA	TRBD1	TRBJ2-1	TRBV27	CASSLRVTGDNEQFF	TGTGCCAGCAGCCTAAGGGTCACAGGGGACAATGAGCAGTTCTTC
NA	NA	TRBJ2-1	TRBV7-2	CASSLDFTPGTYNEQFF	TGTGCCAGCAGCTTAGATTTTACCCCCGGCACCTACAATGAGCAGTTCTTC
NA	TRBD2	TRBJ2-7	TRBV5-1	CASSPQLGGAGTSVYEQYF	TGCGCCAGCAGCCCCCAATTAGGCGGTGCCGGGACTAGCGTGTACGAGCAGTACTTC
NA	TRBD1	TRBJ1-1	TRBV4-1	CASSQALGQGAKNTEAFF	TGCGCCAGCAGCCAGGCTCTGGGACAGGGGGCAAAGAACACTGAAGCTTTCTTT
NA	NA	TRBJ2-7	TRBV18	CASSPSSGRTPPYEQYF	TGTGCCAGCTCACCGTCAAGCGGGCGTACCCCTCCTTACGAGCAGTACTTC
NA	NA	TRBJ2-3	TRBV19	CASSWASTDTQYF	TGTGCCAGTAGTTGGGCTAGCACAGATACGCAGTATTTT
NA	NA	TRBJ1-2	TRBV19	CASSSTRDAWAYTF	TGTGCCAGTAGTTCCACTCGGGACGCCTGGGCCTACACCTTC
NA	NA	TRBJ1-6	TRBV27	CASSLGVSGNSPLHF	TGTGCCAGCAGTTTAGGCGTTTCGGGTAATTCACCCCTCCACTTT
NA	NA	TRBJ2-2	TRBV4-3	CASSRPPAGAGELFF	TGCGCCAGCAGCCGCCCCCCAGCTGGTGCCGGGGAGCTGTTTTTT
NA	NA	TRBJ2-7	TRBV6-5	CASSYSQGPYEQYF	TGTGCCAGCAGTTACTCCCAGGGGCCCTACGAGCAGTACTTC
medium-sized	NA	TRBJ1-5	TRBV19	CASAWEEDQPQHF	TGTGCCAGTGCCTGGGAGGAGGATCAGCCCCAGCATTTT
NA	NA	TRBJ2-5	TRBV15	CATSGGGTETQYF	TGTGCCACCAGCGGCGGAGGGACAGAGACCCAGTACTTC
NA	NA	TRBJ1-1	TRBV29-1	CSASLDTEAFF	TGCAGCGCCTCATTGGACACTGAAGCTTTCTTT
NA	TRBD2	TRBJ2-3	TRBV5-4	CASSPGLAIRTDTQYF	TGTGCCAGCAGCCCGGGACTAGCGATTCGCACAGATACGCAGTATTTT
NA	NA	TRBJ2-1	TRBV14	CASSQKLSHTSEQFF	TGTGCCAGCAGCCAAAAACTGTCCCATACATCTGAGCAGTTCTTC
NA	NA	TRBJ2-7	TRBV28	CASSLLGDSYEQYF	TGTGCCAGCAGTTTATTAGGGGACTCCTACGAGCAGTACTTC
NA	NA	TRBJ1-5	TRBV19	CATANRYSNQPQHF	TGTGCCACCGCTAACAGGTATAGCAATCAGCCCCAGCATTTT
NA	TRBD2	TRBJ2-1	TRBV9	CASGTSGARGEQFF	TGTGCCAGCGGGACTAGCGGGGCCCGAGGTGAGCAGTTCTTC
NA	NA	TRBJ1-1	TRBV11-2	CASSRGSGGDTEAFF	TGTGCCAGCAGCCGGGGAAGTGGCGGGGACACTGAAGCTTTCTTT
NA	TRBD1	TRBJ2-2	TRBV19	CASSAFRTGSGELFF	TGTGCCAGTAGCGCTTTCAGGACAGGGTCCGGGGAGCTGTTTTTT
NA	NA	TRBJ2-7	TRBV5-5	CASSARTFNYEQYF	TGTGCCAGCAGCGCCAGGACTTTCAACTACGAGCAGTACTTC
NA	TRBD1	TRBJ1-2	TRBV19	CASSTSGTGTNYGYTF	TGTGCCAGTAGTACCTCCGGGACAGGGACTAACTATGGCTACACCTTC